This TCR beta chain was sequenced during a study of regulatory T cells in long-lasting Graves disease. As for time point: newly diagnosed GD, antithyroid drugs for less than 3 months. Extracted PBMC RNA gave rise to the TCR library. As a group, patients came from one endocrinology department in Xi'an, China. The trim removed 8 bases at V and 5 bases at J, leaving 10 bases unmatched. Germline CDR1 and CDR2: SGHAT and FQNNGV. The CDR3 length is 14 residues. Construction of TCR beta libraries relied on iRepertoire HTBI primers and on Arm-PCR targeting CDR3 regions. In the authors' workflow: Throughout the samples, researchers identified roughly 59 TRBV and more than twelve TRBJ segments. In TCRdb, the multiplex PCR reads were re-called with MiXCR into one record per CDR3 protein. It is TCRdb's table, rather than the study itself, that gives the V and J calls and clone size. The sample records around 400,000 distinct CDR3 sequences, about 16% being singletons.

Overall study results and limits: In persistent patients, shared public clonotypes (around 2,600) outnumbered those in new patients (about 890). TCR diversity in persistent Graves' patients was below that of newly diagnosed ones.

On this clonotype itself: Its antigen is as yet unknown.

Sequenced here: peripheral blood mononuclear cells (PBMCs), sampled at new diagnosis, from a patient treated with antithyroid drugs. This receptor was obtained from a female donor with Graves disease. The V call is TRBV11-2, the J call TRBJ1-1; 8 bases are a match to TRBD1. This CDR3 is CASARQGPGTEAFF. DNA of the CDR3: TGTGCCAGCGCAAGACAGGGGCCGGGGACTGAAGCTTTCTTT.